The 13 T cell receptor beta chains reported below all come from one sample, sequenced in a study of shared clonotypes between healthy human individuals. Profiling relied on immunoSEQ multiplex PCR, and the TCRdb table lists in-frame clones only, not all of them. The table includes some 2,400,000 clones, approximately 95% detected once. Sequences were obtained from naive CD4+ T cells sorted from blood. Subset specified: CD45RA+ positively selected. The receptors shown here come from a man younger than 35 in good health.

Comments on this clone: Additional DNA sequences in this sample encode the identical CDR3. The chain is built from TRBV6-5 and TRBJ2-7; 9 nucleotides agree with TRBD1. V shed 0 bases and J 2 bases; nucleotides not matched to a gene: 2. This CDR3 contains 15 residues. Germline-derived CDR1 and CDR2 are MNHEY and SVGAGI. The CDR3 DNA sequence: TGTGCCAGCAGTTACTCAGGGACAGGGACCTACGAGCAGTACTTC. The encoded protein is CASSYSGTGTYEQYF.

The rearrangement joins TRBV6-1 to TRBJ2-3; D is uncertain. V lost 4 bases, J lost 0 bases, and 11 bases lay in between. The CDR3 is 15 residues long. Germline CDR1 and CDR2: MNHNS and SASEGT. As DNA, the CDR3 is TGTGCCAGCAGTGTTCTAGTCCTAAGCACAGATACGCAGTATTTT. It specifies CASSVLVLSTDTQYF.

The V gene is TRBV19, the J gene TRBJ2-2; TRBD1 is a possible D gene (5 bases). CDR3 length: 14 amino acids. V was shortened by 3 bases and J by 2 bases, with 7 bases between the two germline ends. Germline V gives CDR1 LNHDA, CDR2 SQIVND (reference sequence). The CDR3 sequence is CASSMDTNTGELFF. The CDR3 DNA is TGTGCCAGTAGTATGGACACAAACACCGGGGAGCTGTTTTTT.

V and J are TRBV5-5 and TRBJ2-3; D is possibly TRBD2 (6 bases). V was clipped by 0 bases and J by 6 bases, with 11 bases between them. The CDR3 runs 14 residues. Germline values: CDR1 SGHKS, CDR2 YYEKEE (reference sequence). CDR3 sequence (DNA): TGTGCCAGCAGCTTGGCAACGGGGGAGGATACGCAGTATTTT. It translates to CASSLATGEDTQYF.

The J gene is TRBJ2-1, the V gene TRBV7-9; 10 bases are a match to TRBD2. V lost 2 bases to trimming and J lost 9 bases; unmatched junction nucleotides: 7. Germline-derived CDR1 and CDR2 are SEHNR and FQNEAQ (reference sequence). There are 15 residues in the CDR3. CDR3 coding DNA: TGTGCCAGCAGCTTACCAGCGGGAGGGCCGGTTGAGCAGTTCTTC. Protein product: CASSLPAGGPVEQFF.

CDR3 protein: CASSSLYLSEAFF. Written as DNA, the CDR3 is TGTGCCAGCAGCAGCTTATATCTGTCTGAAGCTTTCTTT. The chain couples TRBV7-9 to TRBJ1-1; D is ambiguous. V lost 5 bases and J 6 bases, leaving 13 bases between the germline ends. This CDR3 spans 13 amino acids. Germline V gene data show CDR1 as SEHNR and CDR2 as FQNEAQ (reference sequence).

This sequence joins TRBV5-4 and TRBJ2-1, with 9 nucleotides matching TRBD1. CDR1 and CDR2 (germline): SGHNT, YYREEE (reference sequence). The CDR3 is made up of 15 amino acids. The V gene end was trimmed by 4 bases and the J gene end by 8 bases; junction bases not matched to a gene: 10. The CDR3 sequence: CASSPGTGSFDEQFF. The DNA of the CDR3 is TGTGCCAGCAGCCCCGGGACAGGGTCCTTCGATGAGCAGTTCTTC.

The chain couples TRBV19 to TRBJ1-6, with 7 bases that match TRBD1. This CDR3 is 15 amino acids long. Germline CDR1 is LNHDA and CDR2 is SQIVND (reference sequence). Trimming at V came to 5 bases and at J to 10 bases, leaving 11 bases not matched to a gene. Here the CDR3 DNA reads TGTGCCAGTAGTCCCGACAGGGACCCCCTCTCACCCCTCCACTTT. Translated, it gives CASSPDRDPLSPLHF.

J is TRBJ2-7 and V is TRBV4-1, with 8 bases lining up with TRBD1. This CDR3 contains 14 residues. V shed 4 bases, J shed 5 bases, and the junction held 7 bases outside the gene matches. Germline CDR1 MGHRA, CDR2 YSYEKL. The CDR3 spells CASSPMDREDEQYF. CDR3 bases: TGCGCCAGCAGCCCTATGGACAGGGAGGACGAGCAGTACTTC.

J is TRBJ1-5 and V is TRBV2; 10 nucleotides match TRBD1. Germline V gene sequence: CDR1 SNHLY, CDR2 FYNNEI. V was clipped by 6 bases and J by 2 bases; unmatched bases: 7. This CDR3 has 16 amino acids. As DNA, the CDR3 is TGTGCCAGCAGGCCGACAGGGGGCGACGGCAATCAGCCCCAGCATTTT. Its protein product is CASRPTGGDGNQPQHF.

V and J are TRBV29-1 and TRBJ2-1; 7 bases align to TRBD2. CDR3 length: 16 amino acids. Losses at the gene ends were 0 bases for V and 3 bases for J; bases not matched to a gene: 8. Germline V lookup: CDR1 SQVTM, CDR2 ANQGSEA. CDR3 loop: CSVEDGQASGYNEQFF. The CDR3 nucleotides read TGCAGCGTTGAAGATGGGCAGGCTAGCGGCTACAATGAGCAGTTCTTC.

The CDR3 DNA sequence: TGTGCCAGCAGTTTGGGACAGGGACGCCAAGAGACCCAGTACTTC. Amino acids: CASSLGQGRQETQYF. This chain connects TRBV28 to TRBJ2-5, with 9 bases lining up with TRBD1. The CDR3 consists of 15 residues. Trimming removed 3 bases from V and 1 base from J; junction bases left unmatched: 3. Germline V gene data show CDR1 as MDHEN and CDR2 as SYDVKM.

CDR3 DNA sequence: TGTGCCAGCAGCCCCGGGACTAACATCTACGAGCAGTACTTC. Translated, it gives CASSPGTNIYEQYF. The chain joins TRBV5-4 to TRBJ2-7, with 7 positions matching TRBD2. The J segment lost 3 bases and the V segment lost 4 bases, leaving 7 bases of the junction unmatched. Germline CDR1 is SGHNT and CDR2 is YYREEE (reference sequence). This CDR3 is 14 amino acids long.